One and the same sample provided the 20 T cell receptor beta chains below, sequenced in a study of CXCR3-negative and CXCR3-positive naive CD8 T cells. It was by 5' RACE with UMI labels that the TRB cDNA libraries were prepared. TCRdb reprocessed the 5' RACE reads and stores each CDR3 protein as one record, lacking DNA. This listing includes about 24,000 distinct CDR3 sequences. Sequenced input: naive CXCR3- CD8+ T cells from blood. Subset indicated: CD45RO-CCR7+CD27+CD95- naive CD8+ T cells lacking CXCR3 (TNR3-). The receptors come from a human donor in good health. Some clones in this sample may be carry-over from other donors' samples.

The chain uses TRBV19 and TRBJ2-1; TCRdb gives TRBD2 as the D gene, but with no DNA this cannot be confirmed. The length of the CDR3 is 16 residues. Per germline, CDR1 LNHDA and CDR2 SQIVND (reference sequence). The CDR3 sequence is CASSILGTSGVDEQFF.

The rearrangement links TRBV7-3 to TRBJ2-3. The CDR3 is 16 residues long. From germline, CDR1 is SGHTA and CDR2 FQGTGA. The CDR3: CASSPWSIASTDTQYF.

V usage is TRBV25-1 and J usage is TRBJ2-7; TCRdb calls TRBD2, which cannot be checked without DNA. Per germline, CDR1 MGHDK and CDR2 SYGVNS. CDR3 length equals 17 residues. CDR3 sequence reads: CASSEPSGGAFPYEQYF.

The genes are TRBV15 and TRBJ1-4; the TCRdb call, TRBD1, lacks DNA for checking. This CDR3 has 16 residues. Looked up from germline, CDR1 is LNHNV and CDR2 is YYDKDF (reference sequence). The CDR3 sequence: CATENRGLPTNEKLFF.

The gene calls are TRBV5-1 and TRBJ2-3; the D gene TCRdb calls, TRBD2, cannot be checked with no DNA. CDR1 and CDR2 from the germline V gene are SGHRS and YFSETQ. This CDR3 spans 14 amino acids. The chain's CDR3 is CASSHWGGTDTQYF.

CDR3 amino acids: CASSYPRDRDSTYNEQFF. The chain uses TRBV6-2 or TRBV6-3 and TRBJ2-1; the D call from TCRdb, TRBD2, cannot be confirmed without DNA. This CDR3 contains 18 residues. Per the germline V gene, CDR1 is MNHEY and CDR2 is SVGEGT.

This rearrangement joins TRBV4-1 to TRBJ2-7; without DNA, the TCRdb call of TRBD2 cannot be checked. The germline gives CDR1 MGHRA, CDR2 YSYEKL. The CDR3 runs 16 residues. CDR3 protein: CASSQLGGTSASEQYF.

The chain has TRBV10-3 and TRBJ2-7; TCRdb indicates TRBD1, and absent DNA this call remains unverified. The CDR3 is made up of 14 amino acids. Germline CDR1 ENHRY, CDR2 SYGVKD. CDR3 loop: CAIQVGTGVHEQYF.

The chain combines TRBV7-3 with TRBJ2-3; the TCRdb call, TRBD2, lacks DNA for checking. This CDR3 is 15 amino acids long. Germline V gives CDR1 SGHTA, CDR2 FQGTGA. The CDR3: CASSQGLTSTDTQYF.

The chain combines TRBV29-1 with TRBJ2-2; TCRdb selects TRBD1, and the lack of DNA leaves this call unchecked. The CDR3 contains 18 residues. Germline CDR1 reads SQVTM; CDR2 reads ANQGSEA. The CDR3: CSVEDDRETGEGTGELFF.

This chain uses TRBV6-5 with TRBJ1-1; TCRdb indicates TRBD1, and absent DNA this call remains unverified. There are 14 residues in the CDR3. Germline-derived CDR1 and CDR2 are MNHEY and SVGAGI. Here the CDR3 reads CASSYRTENTEAFF.

This rearrangement joins TRBV7-8 to TRBJ1-1; TCRdb calls TRBD1, which cannot be checked without DNA. This CDR3 is built from 17 residues. Germline loops: CDR1 SGHVS, CDR2 FQNEAQ. The CDR3 sequence: CASSSKGGVGLNTEAFF.

The gene calls are TRBV7-2 and TRBJ2-1; TCRdb designates TRBD2, a call that cannot be tested without DNA. Germline CDR1 is SGHTA and CDR2 is FQGNSA. This CDR3 is built from 17 residues. This chain's CDR3 is CASSFIAGGPLLNEQFF.

This chain connects TRBV7-9 to TRBJ2-7; TCRdb returns TRBD2, unconfirmable since there is no DNA. The germline gives CDR1 SEHNR, CDR2 FQNEAQ (reference sequence). The CDR3 has 15 residues. The CDR3 loop reads CASSSGVEASDEQYF.

The rearrangement joins TRBV7-8 to TRBJ1-2. In germline, CDR1 is SGHVS, CDR2 FQNEAQ. This CDR3 is 11 amino acids long. The CDR3 loop is CASSLAGGYTF.

The rearrangement joins TRBV12-5 to TRBJ2-7. The CDR3 is 13 residues long. CDR1 LGHNT and CDR2 FRNRAP come from the germline V gene. The CDR3 loop is CASGLGGSYEQYF. Full variable domain (outside the CDR3, taken from reference TRBV12-5 and TRBJ2-7): DARVTQTPRHKVTEMGQEVTMRCQPILGHNTVFWYRQTMMQGLELLAYFRNRAPLDDSGMPKDRFSAEMPDATLATLKIQPSEPRDSAVYFCASGLGGSYEQYFGPGTRLTVT.

The chain employs TRBV5-5 and TRBJ2-1; TCRdb's D call, TRBD1, is unchecked because there is no DNA. From germline, CDR1 is SGHKS and CDR2 YYEKEE (reference sequence). This CDR3 is 14 amino acids long. The CDR3 loop reads CASSPWTGYNEQFF.

The chain recombines TRBV12-3 or TRBV12-4 with TRBJ2-2; TCRdb reports TRBD2, a call that lacks DNA to check it against. CDR3 length: 14 residues. This CDR3 is CASRQAGDTGELFF.

The chain combines TRBV10-3 with TRBJ2-1; the D gene TCRdb calls, TRBD2, cannot be checked with no DNA. This CDR3 is 17 amino acids long. Germline CDR1 reads ENHRY; CDR2 reads SYGVKD. The CDR3 sequence is CAISESTSGGIYNEQFF.

The V gene is TRBV5-6, the J gene TRBJ2-1. This CDR3 spans 13 amino acids. The germline CDR1 and CDR2 sequences are SGHDT and YYEEEE. The CDR3 is CASSFQENNEQFF.